A selection of T cell receptor beta chains follows, all from one sample in a study of blood T cell repertoires in COVID-19. The protocol was immunoSEQ multiplex PCR, while the TCRdb copy is restricted to in-frame clones and leaves out a portion. Seen here are more than 200,000 clones, roughly 86% observed once, and the top ten hold around 0.67%. Sequencing was performed on peripheral blood. These receptors were taken from a human donor in a cohort sampled during active COVID-19. Each CDR3 is given with its conserved first and last residue. Each record gives: V gene, clone size, CDR3 length, CDR3 protein. Clone size is shown for a subset of rows, as once, few, many or a class of expanded clone.

TRBV6-5 . 14 CASRDLGAREKLFF
TRBV3-1/TRBV3-2 . 13 CASTLAGTDTQYF
TRBV5-6 few 14 CASSESGRPYEQYF
TRBV13 . 19 CASSLGSRVWGGSSETQYF
TRBV7-9 . 14 CASSGGQSGDTQYF
TRBV7-9 . 14 CASSPRGGVREQYF
TRBV5-5 . 16 CASSLVGQGYYYEQYF
TRBV6-5 . 15 CASSYRRTSNQPQHF
TRBV7-9 . 16 CASSPRGEGGPYEQYF
TRBV7-9 few 14 CASRVVGANEKLFF
TRBV4-1 . 13 CASSLTSGETQYF
TRBV4-1 . 15 CASSPGRGYQETQYF
TRBV7-9 . 11 CASIGEGTQYF
TRBV10-3 . 16 CAISESSRVAYTEQYF
TRBV6-5 . 15 CASSSPGSGVVEQYF
TRBV19 . 15 CASSIGSWRGQPQHF
TRBV4-2 . 13 CASSQGTRYGYTF
TRBV3-1/TRBV3-2 . 14 CASSPTGGSYEQYF
TRBV28 . 15 CASSPTLDRGDGYTF
TRBV19 . 15 CASSIDPQPNTEAFF
TRBV3-1/TRBV3-2 . 18 CASSQARGQGLSGNTIYF
TRBV6-1 . 16 CASSEALGQGAYEQYF
TRBV3-1/TRBV3-2 once 15 CASSFSTGNNSPLHF
TRBV30 . 14 CAWSTGTGGSEQYF
TRBV30 . 13 CAWRDRMNTEAFF
TRBV11-2 . 14 CASSPSGGYYEQYF